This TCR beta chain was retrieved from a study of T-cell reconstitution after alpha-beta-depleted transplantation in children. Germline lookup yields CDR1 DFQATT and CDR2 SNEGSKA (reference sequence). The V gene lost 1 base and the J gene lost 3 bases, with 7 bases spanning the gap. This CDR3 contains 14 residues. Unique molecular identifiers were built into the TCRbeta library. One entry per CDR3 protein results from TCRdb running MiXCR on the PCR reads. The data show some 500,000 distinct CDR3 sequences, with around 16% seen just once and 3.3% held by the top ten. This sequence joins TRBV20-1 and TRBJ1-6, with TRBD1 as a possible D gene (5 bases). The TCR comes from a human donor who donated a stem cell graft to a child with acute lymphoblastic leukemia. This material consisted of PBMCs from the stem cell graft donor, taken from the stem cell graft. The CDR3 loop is CSARGGHYNSPLHF. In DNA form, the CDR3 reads TGCAGTGCTAGAGGGGGCCACTATAATTCACCCCTCCACTTT.